This T cell receptor beta chain came from a study of blood T cell repertoires in COVID-19. Study as a whole: Spain, Italy and the United States supplied samples that represented acute and convalescent COVID-19. In each case, the material was cDNA or gDNA derived from T cells, B-cell-depleted T cells, or PBMCs.

CDR3 length: 14 residues. Germline loops: CDR1 SGHAT, CDR2 FQDESV (reference sequence). Trimming removed 3 bases from V and 1 base from J, with 10 bases in between. Original methodology: Estimated nucleated cell counts came from reference gene primer amplification. Sequencing used immunoSEQ multiplex PCR; TCRdb keeps in-frame clones, though not all of them. V and J calls and clone size come straight from that table; D and trimming were deduced from the DNA. The repertoire holds 250,000 to 300,000 clones, about 89% seen once, with 2% to 2.5% in the top ten. The TCR was taken from a man between 45 and 60 years old with acute or convalescent COVID-19. The sample consisted of peripheral blood. The rearrangement links TRBV11-1 to TRBJ2-7, with a weak D call TRBD1 (6 bases). CDR3 residues: CASSFAGTSYEQYF. For the CDR3, the DNA is TGTGCCAGCAGCTTTGCAGGGACATCCTACGAGCAGTACTTC.